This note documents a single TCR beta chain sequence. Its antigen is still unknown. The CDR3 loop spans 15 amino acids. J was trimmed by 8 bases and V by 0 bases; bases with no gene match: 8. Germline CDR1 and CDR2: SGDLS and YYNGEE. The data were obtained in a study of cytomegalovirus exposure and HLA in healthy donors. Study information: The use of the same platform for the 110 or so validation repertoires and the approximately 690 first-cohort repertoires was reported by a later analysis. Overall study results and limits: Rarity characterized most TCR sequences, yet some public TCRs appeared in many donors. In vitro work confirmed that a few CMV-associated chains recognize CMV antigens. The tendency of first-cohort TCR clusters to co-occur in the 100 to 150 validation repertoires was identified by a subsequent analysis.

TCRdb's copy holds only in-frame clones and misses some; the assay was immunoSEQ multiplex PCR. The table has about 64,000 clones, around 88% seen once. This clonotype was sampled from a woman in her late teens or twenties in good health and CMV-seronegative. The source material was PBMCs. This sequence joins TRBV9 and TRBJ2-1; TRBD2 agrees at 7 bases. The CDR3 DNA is TGTGCCAGCAGCGTAGCCCTTCTAGCGGCCGATGAGCAGTTCTTC. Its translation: CASSVALLAADEQFF.